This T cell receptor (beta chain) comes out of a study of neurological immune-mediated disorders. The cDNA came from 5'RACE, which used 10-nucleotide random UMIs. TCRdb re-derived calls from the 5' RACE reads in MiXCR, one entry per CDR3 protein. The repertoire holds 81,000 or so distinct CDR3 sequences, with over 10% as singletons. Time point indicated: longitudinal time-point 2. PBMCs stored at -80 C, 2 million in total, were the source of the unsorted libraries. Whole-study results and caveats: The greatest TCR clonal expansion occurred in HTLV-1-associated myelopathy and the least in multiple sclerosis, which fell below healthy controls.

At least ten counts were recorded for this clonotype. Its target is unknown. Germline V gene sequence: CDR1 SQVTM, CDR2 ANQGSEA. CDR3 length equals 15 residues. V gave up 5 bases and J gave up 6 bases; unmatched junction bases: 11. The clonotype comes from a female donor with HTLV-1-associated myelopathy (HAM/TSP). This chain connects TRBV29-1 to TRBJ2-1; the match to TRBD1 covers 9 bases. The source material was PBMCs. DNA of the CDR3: TGCAGCGTTTGGTACACAGGGGGCATGCTCAATGAGCAGTTCTTC. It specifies CSVWYTGGMLNEQFF.